The subject of this entry is one TCR beta chain. The antigen it recognizes is unknown. Per-base quality was not reported, and no clone a single base away is much larger than it. This record belongs to a study of a mutant IDH1 vaccine in newly diagnosed glioma (dated by TCRdb to the early 2020s). Study-level background: Across visits V03 through V10, patients got a total of eight vaccinations, given in weeks 1, 3, 5, 7, 11, 15, 19 and 23. Of the 30 to 35 patients who were treated, about 60% were male and about 40% were female, and the mean age was around 43 years. Prior to enrollment, standard therapy consisting of radiotherapy alone, temozolomide alone, or radiochemotherapy with temozolomide had been administered to patients, with the combination being received by most patients. For exploratory analyses, fewer than 30 treated patients had longitudinal TCRB deep sequencing done wherever samples were available. Vaccination was initiated 4-6 weeks after radiotherapy alone, or concurrently with temozolomide cycles in the chemotherapy-containing groups. Peripheral blood was collected at six visits: V03 (baseline), V05, V07, V10, V12 and V13. Beyond this particular receptor, the publication reports: Vaccine-induced immune responses across multiple MHC alleles were detected in 80% to 95% of patients. No apparent relationship was observed between pseudoprogression and alterations in the top peripheral T cell clonotypes detected by TCRB sequencing. Selection of PBMC samples for TCRB deep sequencing was based on availability. According to the authors, sample limitations meant that analyses of patient blood samples could not be reproduced.

The library came from the immunoSEQ multiplex PCR assay. Rearranged TCR beta chain sequences were amplified using the hsTCRB Kit according to the manufacturer's protocol. TCRB libraries were sequenced on an Illumina MiSeq. As for the authors' bioinformatics: The kit vendor's proprietary platform handled demultiplexing, trimming and gene mapping. TCRdb took this table from immuneACCESS and kept in-frame rearrangements with V and J called. Such tables lack part of the clones; where checked against another copy, unresolved V genes explain under half of the gap, and the rest is unexplained. D and trimming come from the DNA, and the V and J calls and clone size come from that table. The sample table records under 150,000 clones; under 90% of these occur just once. The ten most abundant clones make up 0.61% of the sample. The time point tag for this specimen amounts to: week 11, during vaccination. A 20-mer mutant IDH1 peptide at 300 micrograms in Montanide made up each vaccine dose, which was injected subcutaneously together with topical imiquimod. Newly diagnosed WHO grade 3 or 4 IDH1-mutant astrocytomas showing loss of nuclear ATRX were present in the donors. The samples were drawn from NOA16, a multicentre, single-arm, open-label phase I trial in Germany that tested a mutant IDH1 peptide vaccine in humans for the first time. The DNeasy Blood and Tissue Kit was used to extract genomic DNA from EDTA blood for TCRB sequencing.

The source was PBMCs, collected from a glioma patient whose treatment included an IDH1 peptide vaccine. This clonotype originated in a woman aged 50 to 60 with glioma.

The DNA sequence reads TGTGCCAGCTCACCAGATAGGGCCGGCCTAGCGGGAGGCCTATCCTACGAGCAGTACTTC. This encodes CASSPDRAGLAGGLSYEQYF. The sequence links TRBV18 to TRBJ2-7, with 11 central nucleotides matching TRBD2. Relative to germline, V is missing 2 bases and J is missing 1 base, with 16 bases of the junction outside any gene match. CDR1 and CDR2 were assigned from the germline V gene as KGHSH and LQKENI. Reading from cysteine to phenylalanine, the CDR3 counts 20 amino acids. CDR3 DNA only is kept here, 60 bases in frame from base 1. Supplemented by the reference TRBV18 and TRBJ2-7 proteins around the CDR3, the complete variable domain is NAGVMQNPRHLVRRRGQEARLRCSPMKGHSHVYWYRQLPEEGLKFMVYLQKENIIDESGMPKERFSAEFPKEGPSILRIQQVVRGDSAAYFCASSPDRAGLAGGLSYEQYFGPGTRLTVT.